This T cell receptor beta chain was captured by sequencing in a study of control samples from healthy donors and cancer patients. V was shortened by 7 bases and J by 5 bases, with 11 bases between the two germline ends. This CDR3 contains 12 residues. CDR1 is MNHEY and CDR2 is SVGAGI in the germline V gene. Measured with immunoSEQ multiplex PCR; TCRdb has only the in-frame clones, and not every one. Among some 100,000 clones, over 85% were seen once, and the ten largest hold 8%. This clonotype was sampled from a man aged 18-30 years in good health. Sequencing was carried out using blood. The chain joins TRBV6-5 to TRBJ1-1; possibly TRBD1 for D (5 bases). The CDR3 sequence is CASTTGETEAFF. The CDR3 region has the DNA TGTGCCAGCACCACGGGGGAAACTGAAGCTTTCTTT.